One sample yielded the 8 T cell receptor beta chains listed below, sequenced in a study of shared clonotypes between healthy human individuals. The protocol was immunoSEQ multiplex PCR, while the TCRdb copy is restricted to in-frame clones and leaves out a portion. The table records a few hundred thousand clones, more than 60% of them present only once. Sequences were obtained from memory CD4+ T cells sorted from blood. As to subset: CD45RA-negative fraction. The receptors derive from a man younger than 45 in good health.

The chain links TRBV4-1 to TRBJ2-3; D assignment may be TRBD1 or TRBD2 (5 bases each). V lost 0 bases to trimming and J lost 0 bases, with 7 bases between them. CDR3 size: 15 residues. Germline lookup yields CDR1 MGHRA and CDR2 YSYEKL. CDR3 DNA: TGCGCCAGCAGCCAAGACGGGGCTAGCACAGATACGCAGTATTTT. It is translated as CASSQDGASTDTQYF.

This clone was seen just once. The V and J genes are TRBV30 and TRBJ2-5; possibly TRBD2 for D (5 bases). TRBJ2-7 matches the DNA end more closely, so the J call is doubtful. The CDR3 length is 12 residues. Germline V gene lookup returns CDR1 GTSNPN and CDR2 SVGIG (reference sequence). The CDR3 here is CAWRPRDYEQYF. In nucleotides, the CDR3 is TGTGCCTGGAGGCCACGGGACTACGAGCAGTACTTC.

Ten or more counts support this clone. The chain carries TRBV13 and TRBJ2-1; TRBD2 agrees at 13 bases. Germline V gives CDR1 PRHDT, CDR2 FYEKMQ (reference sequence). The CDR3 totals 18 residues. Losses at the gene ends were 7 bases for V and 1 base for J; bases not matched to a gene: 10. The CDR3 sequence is CASTKHSGLAGSYNEQFF. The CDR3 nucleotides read TGTGCCAGCACCAAACACTCGGGACTAGCGGGATCCTACAATGAGCAGTTCTTC.

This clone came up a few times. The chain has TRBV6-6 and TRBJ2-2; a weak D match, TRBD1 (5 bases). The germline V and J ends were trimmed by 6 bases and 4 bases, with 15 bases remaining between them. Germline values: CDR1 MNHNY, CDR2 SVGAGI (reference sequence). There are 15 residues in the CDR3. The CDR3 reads CASSDDSSTTGELFF. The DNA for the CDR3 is TGTGCCAGCAGCGACGACAGTAGTACCACCGGGGAGCTGTTTTTT.

CDR3 loop: CASSPQTGLYEQYF. Written as DNA, the CDR3 is TGTGCCAGCAGCCCCCAGACAGGGCTCTACGAGCAGTACTTC. V is TRBV9 and J is TRBJ2-7; 7 nucleotides align to TRBD1. Germline CDR1 reads SGDLS; CDR2 reads YYNGEE. The CDR3 length is 14 residues. V lost 4 bases to trimming and J lost 3 bases; unmatched junction nucleotides: 7.

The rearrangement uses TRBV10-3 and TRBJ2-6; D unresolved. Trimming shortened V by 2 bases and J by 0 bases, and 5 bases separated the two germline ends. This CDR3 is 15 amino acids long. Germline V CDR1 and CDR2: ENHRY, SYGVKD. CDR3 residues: CAISEQASGANVLTF. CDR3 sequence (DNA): TGTGCCATCAGTGAGCAGGCCTCTGGGGCCAACGTCCTGACTTTC.

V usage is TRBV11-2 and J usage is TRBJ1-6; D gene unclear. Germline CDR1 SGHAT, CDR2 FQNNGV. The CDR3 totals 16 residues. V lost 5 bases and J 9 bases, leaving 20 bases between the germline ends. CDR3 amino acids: CASSNNWVYEGSPLHF. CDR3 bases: TGTGCCAGCAGCAACAATTGGGTCTACGAGGGTTCACCCCTCCACTTT.

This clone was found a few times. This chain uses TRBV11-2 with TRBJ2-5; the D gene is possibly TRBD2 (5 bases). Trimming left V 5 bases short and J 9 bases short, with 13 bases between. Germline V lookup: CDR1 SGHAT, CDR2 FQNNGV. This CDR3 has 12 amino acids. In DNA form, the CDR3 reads TGTGCCAGCAGCCGGACGGCGGGCCCCCAGTACTTC. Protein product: CASSRTAGPQYF.